This T cell receptor beta chain originates from a study of T cell responses to AZD1222 COVID-19 vaccine. General observations from the study: The repertoires were collected only after the peak T cell response. Reportedly, nearly half the spike-specific TCRs target unmutated variant regions.

This clone has a single count. As yet, its antigen is unknown. The repertoire was sequenced with immunoSEQ multiplex PCR; TCRdb's copy has only in-frame clones and lacks some. This table holds some 150,000 clones, 82% found once. The V and J ends lost 0 bases and 0 bases respectively, with 14 bases between them. Germline CDR1 and CDR2: SGHRS and YFSETQ. The CDR3 consists of 17 residues. This sequence was found in an adult in good health. Sequencing was performed on peripheral blood, taken on day 0 of MenACWY control vaccination. V is TRBV5-1 and J is TRBJ2-3; D assignment may be TRBD1 or TRBD2 (6 bases each). CDR3 DNA: TGCGCCAGCAGCTTGGGCCGGGGGCCCCTCAGCACAGATACGCAGTATTTT. Translated, it gives CASSLGRGPLSTDTQYF.